The 12 T cell receptor beta chains presented below share a single source sample, sequenced in a study of human T cells and chemical hapten exposure. TCRdb called the RACE reads again in MiXCR, with one record for every CDR3 protein. The repertoire includes tens of thousands of distinct CDR3 sequences, about 12% of them detected once, and about 1.9% sits in the top ten. The time point was: pre-sensitization, week 0. The treatment here: therapeutic diphenylcyclopropenone sensitization with weekly scalp DPC. Unfractionated whole blood served as the source for total RNA extraction. The source material was whole blood, sampled in connection with sensitization to the hapten diphenylcyclopropenone (DPC). These receptors all stem from a woman in her thirties or forties with alopecia areata. Some clones in this sample may be carry-over from other donors' samples.

This chain connects TRBV28 to TRBJ2-2; 8 bases are shared with TRBD2. There are 14 residues in the CDR3. J gave up 5 bases and V 6 bases, and 5 bases lay outside the gene matches. From germline, CDR1 is MDHEN and CDR2 SYDVKM. This chain's CDR3 is CASRPGLETGELFF. Here the CDR3 DNA reads TGTGCCAGCAGGCCGGGACTAGAGACCGGGGAGCTGTTTTTT.

This clonotype was seen many times. The V gene is TRBV7-9, the J gene TRBJ1-2; no firm D call. The CDR3 length is 13 residues. V was cut by 6 bases and J by 5 bases, with 13 bases left in between. Germline CDR1 reads SEHNR; CDR2 reads FQNEAQ (reference sequence). The CDR3 DNA reads TGTGCCAGCAGTTCAGGACGGCGATATGGCTACACCTTC. This sequence encodes CASSSGRRYGYTF.

The chain joins TRBV13 to TRBJ2-1, with 13 bases identical to TRBD2. From germline, CDR1 is PRHDT and CDR2 FYEKMQ (reference sequence). V was pared by 4 bases and J by 3 bases, with 3 bases of the junction left unmatched. This CDR3 spans 16 amino acids. The DNA of the CDR3 is TGTGCCAGCAGCTCCGGGACTAGCGGGAACTACAATGAGCAGTTCTTC. Its translation: CASSSGTSGNYNEQFF.

This clonotype was observed at least ten times. V is TRBV12-5 and J is TRBJ1-1; 10 bases align to TRBD1. After removal of 7 bases from V and 4 bases from J, the junction contained 9 bases not matched to a gene. CDR3 length: 15 amino acids. Germline assignment: CDR1 LGHNT and CDR2 FRNRAP. The CDR3 is CASARWGTGVTEAFF. CDR3 bases: TGTGCTAGTGCCCGGTGGGGGACAGGGGTCACTGAAGCTTTCTTT.

This clonotype was detected ten times or more. The CDR3 bases are TGTGCCAGTAGTATGAAGAACCCCGATGAGCAGTTCTTC. It encodes CASSMKNPDEQFF. This chain connects TRBV19 to TRBJ2-1; D remains unclear. The germline CDR1 and CDR2 sequences are LNHDA and SQIVND (reference sequence). The CDR3 totals 13 residues. The V end lost 3 bases, the J end lost 8 bases, and 11 bases lay between the germline ends.

In its sample, this clonotype ranks as medium-sized. The chain joins TRBV6-4 to TRBJ2-1; D unclear. The V and J ends lost 4 bases and 6 bases respectively, with 10 bases between them. CDR1 MRHNA and CDR2 SNTAGT come from the germline V gene. This CDR3 contains 13 residues. The CDR3 DNA reads TGTGCCAGCAGTGCCCTACCAGGCAATGAGCAGTTCTTC. Translated, it gives CASSALPGNEQFF.

In its sample, this clonotype was seen many times. The chain uses TRBV11-1 and TRBJ2-5, with 14 bases matching TRBD2. V dropped 5 bases and J dropped 1; count of bases not matched to a gene: 6. Germline lookup yields CDR1 SGHAT and CDR2 FQDESV (reference sequence). This CDR3 has 17 residues. For the CDR3, the DNA is TGTGCCAGCAGCCCCGGGACTAGCGGGAGCCTCCAAGAGACCCAGTACTTC. As protein: CASSPGTSGSLQETQYF.

In its sample, this clonotype was seen many times. V is TRBV7-2 and J is TRBJ1-3, with D tentatively TRBD1 (5 bases). The CDR3 has 13 residues. Trimming took 6 bases from V and 6 from J, leaving 12 bases between them. Germline V CDR1 and CDR2: SGHTA, FQGNSA. The CDR3 sequence is CASRQTGVNTIYF. The CDR3 DNA reads as TGTGCCAGCAGACAAACGGGGGTAAACACCATATATTTT.

This clonotype was observed many times. The gene calls are TRBV6-6 and TRBJ1-2, with 10 positions matching TRBD1. The ends lost 6 bases at V and 4 bases at J; junction bases unmatched: 8. The germline CDR1 and CDR2 sequences are MNHNY and SVGAGI (reference sequence). This CDR3 region has 15 residues. The CDR3 loop is CASRPGTGVGYGYTF. The CDR3 bases are TGTGCCAGCAGACCTGGGACAGGGGTTGGCTATGGCTACACCTTC.

In its sample, this clonotype was seen many times. The chain recombines TRBV11-2 with TRBJ2-7; 9 bases map to TRBD2. Germline-derived CDR1 and CDR2 are SGHAT and FQNNGV. J lost 3 bases, V lost 6 bases, and 3 bases had no gene match. The CDR3 length is 13 residues. CDR3 nucleotides: TGTGCCAGCAGGCTAGCGGGGCACTACGAGCAGTACTTC. Protein sequence: CASRLAGHYEQYF. The variable domain in full, completed from reference TRBV11-2 and TRBJ2-7, reads EAGVAQSPRYKIIEKRQSVAFWCNPISGHATLYWYQQILGQGPKLLIQFQNNGVVDDSQLPKDRFSAERLKGVDSTLKIQPAKLEDSAVYLCASRLAGHYEQYFGPGTRLTVT.

For this clonotype: Given a much more abundant clone one base away, this may be a read error. V gene TRBV5-1 combines with J gene TRBJ2-1; 9 nucleotides agree with TRBD2. This CDR3 is 15 amino acids long. Germline V gives CDR1 SGHRS, CDR2 YFSETQ. The V segment lost 4 bases and the J segment 6 bases; nucleotides outside the gene matches: 8. In DNA form, the CDR3 reads TGCGCCAGCAGCAGGCGGGAGGGCCGTAGCAATGAGCAGTTCTTC. Protein: CASSRREGRSNEQFF. The full variable domain, with the rest looked up from reference TRBV5-1 and TRBJ2-1, is KAGVTQTPRYLIKTRGQQVTLSCSPISGHRSVSWYQQTPGQGLQFLFEYFSETQRNKGNFPGRFSGRQFSNSRSEMNVSTLELGDSALYLCASSRREGRSNEQFFGPGTRLTVL.

V usage is TRBV11-2 and J usage is TRBJ2-3, with 7 positions matching TRBD1. With 5 bases clipped from V and 2 bases from J, the junction kept 7 bases outside the gene matches. Germline CDR1 reads SGHAT; CDR2 reads FQNNGV. The CDR3 totals 15 residues. The CDR3 coding sequence is TGTGCCAGCAGCCACGGACAGGCCATCACAGATACGCAGTATTTT. Protein: CASSHGQAITDTQYF.